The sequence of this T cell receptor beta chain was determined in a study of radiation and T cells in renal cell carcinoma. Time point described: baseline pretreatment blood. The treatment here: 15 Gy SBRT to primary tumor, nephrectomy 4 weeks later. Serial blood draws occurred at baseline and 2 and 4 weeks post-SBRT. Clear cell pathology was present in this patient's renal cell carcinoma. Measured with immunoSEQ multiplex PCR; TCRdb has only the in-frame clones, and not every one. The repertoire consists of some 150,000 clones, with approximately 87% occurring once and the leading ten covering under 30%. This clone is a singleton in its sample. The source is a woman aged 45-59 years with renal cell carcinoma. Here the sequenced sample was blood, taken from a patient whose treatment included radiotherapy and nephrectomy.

CDR3 amino acids: CASSLTGGEETQYF. DNA for the CDR3: TGTGCCAGCAGCCTTACAGGGGGCGAAGAGACCCAGTACTTC. This chain connects TRBV7-9 to TRBJ2-5, with TRBD1 matching over 9 bases. The trim removed 5 bases at V and 3 bases at J, leaving 4 bases unmatched. The V gene's germline CDR1 is SEHNR and CDR2 FQNEAQ (reference sequence). CDR3 length: 14 amino acids.